These 3 T cell receptor beta chains came from one sample sequenced in a study of blood T cell repertoires in COVID-19. Produced via immunoSEQ multiplex PCR; TCRdb's table is partial and in-frame only. The sample records about 250,000 clones, over 70% being singletons. The sample consisted of peripheral blood. The receptors shown here come from a woman of 80 years or more with acute or convalescent COVID-19.

The V call is TRBV11-2, the J call TRBJ1-4, with 8 bases fitting TRBD1. The CDR3 totals 16 residues. Germline lookup yields CDR1 SGHAT and CDR2 FQNNGV. J was trimmed by 5 bases and V by 4 bases; bases with no gene match: 9. CDR3 in DNA: TGTGCCAGCAGCTCGAACCGGGACAGGTCGAATGAAAAACTGTTTTTT. Translated, it gives CASSSNRDRSNEKLFF.

J is TRBJ1-6 and V is TRBV2; the match to TRBD1 covers 7 bases. The V gene's germline CDR1 is SNHLY and CDR2 FYNNEI. The CDR3 contains 14 residues. V lost 4 bases, J lost 5 bases, and 2 bases stayed unmatched. CDR3 region: CASSAGGDNSPLHF. The DNA for the CDR3 is TGTGCCAGCAGTGCAGGGGGTGATAATTCACCCCTCCACTTT.

The chain carries TRBV7-9 and TRBJ2-1; D unclear. The CDR3 extends over 15 amino acids. Germline lookup yields CDR1 SEHNR and CDR2 FQNEAQ (reference sequence). Trimming took 4 bases from V and 5 from J, leaving 15 bases between them. DNA for the CDR3: TGTGCCAGCAGCTCGATCTGGCCGCTCAACAATGAGCAGTTCTTC. Translated: CASSSIWPLNNEQFF.